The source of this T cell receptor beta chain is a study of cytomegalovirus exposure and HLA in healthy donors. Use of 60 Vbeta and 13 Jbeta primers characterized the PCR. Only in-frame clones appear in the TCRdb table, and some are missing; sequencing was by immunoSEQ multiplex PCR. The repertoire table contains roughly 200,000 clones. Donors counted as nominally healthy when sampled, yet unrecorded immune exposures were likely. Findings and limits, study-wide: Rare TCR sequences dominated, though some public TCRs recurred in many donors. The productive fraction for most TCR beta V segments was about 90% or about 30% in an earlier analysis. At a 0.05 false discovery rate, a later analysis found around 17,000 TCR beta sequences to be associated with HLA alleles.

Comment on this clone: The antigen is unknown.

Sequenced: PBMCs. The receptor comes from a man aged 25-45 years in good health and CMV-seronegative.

CDR3 DNA: TGTGCCAGCAGTCCTCCGGGACTAGCGGGAGCGGTTTACGAGCAGTACTTC. Translated, it gives CASSPPGLAGAVYEQYF. The chain is built from TRBV28 and TRBJ2-7, with 14 bases that match TRBD2. V dropped 5 bases and J dropped 4; count of bases not matched to a gene: 10. The CDR3 runs to 17 residues. Germline V lookup: CDR1 MDHEN, CDR2 SYDVKM.